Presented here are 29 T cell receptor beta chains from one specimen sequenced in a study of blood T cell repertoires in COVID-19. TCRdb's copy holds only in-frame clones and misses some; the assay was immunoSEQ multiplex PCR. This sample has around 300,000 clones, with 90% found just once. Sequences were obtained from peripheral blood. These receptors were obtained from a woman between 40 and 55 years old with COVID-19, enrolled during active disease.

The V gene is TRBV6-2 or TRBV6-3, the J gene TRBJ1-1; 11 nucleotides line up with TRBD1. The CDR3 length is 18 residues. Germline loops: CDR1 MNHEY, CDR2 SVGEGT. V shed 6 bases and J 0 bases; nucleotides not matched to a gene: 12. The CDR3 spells CASSPLRGTGGLNTEAFF. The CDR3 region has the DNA TGTGCCAGCAGCCCCTTGCGCGGGACAGGGGGTCTGAACACTGAAGCTTTCTTT.

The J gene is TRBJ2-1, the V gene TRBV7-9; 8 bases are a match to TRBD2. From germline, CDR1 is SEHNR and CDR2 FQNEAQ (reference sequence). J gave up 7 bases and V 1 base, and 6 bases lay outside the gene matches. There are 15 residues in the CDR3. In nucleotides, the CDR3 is TGTGCCAGCAGCTTAGTCACTAGCGGTAGGAATGAGCAGTTCTTC. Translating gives CASSLVTSGRNEQFF.

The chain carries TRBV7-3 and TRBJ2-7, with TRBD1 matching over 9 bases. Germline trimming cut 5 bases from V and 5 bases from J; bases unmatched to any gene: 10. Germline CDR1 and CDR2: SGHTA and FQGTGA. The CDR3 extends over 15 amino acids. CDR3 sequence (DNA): TGTGCCAGCAGCCCGGGGACAGGGTTTGGCGACGAGCAGTACTTC. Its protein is CASSPGTGFGDEQYF.

CDR3 DNA sequence: TGTGCCAGCAGTCCCCAAGGGGGCGGGGTAGGTACGCAGTATTTT. It yields the protein CASSPQGGGVGTQYF. The rearrangement joins TRBV27 to TRBJ2-3, with D possibly being TRBD1 (7 bases). CDR3 length: 15 residues. Trimming cost V 5 bases and J 8 bases, with 20 bases left between them. The V gene's germline CDR1 is MNHEY and CDR2 SMNVEV (reference sequence).

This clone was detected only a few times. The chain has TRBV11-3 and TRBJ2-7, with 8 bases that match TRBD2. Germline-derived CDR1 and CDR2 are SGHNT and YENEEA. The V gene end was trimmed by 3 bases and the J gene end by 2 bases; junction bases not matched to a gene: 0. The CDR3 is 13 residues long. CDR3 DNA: TGTGCCAGCAGCTTTAGCGGGACCTACGAGCAGTACTTC. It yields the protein CASSFSGTYEQYF.

In nucleotides, the CDR3 is TGTGCCAGCAGCCCGCGACTAGCGGAAGAGACCCAGTACTTC. Translation gives CASSPRLAEETQYF. J is TRBJ2-5 and V is TRBV7-2; 9 bases map to TRBD2. V was pared by 5 bases and J by 3 bases, with 4 bases of the junction left unmatched. CDR1 is SGHTA and CDR2 is FQGNSA in the germline V gene. The CDR3 covers 14 residues. Variable domain in full (rest from reference TRBV7-2 and TRBJ2-5): GAGVSQSPSNKVTEKGKDVELRCDPISGHTALYWYRQSLGQGLEFLIYFQGNSAPDKSGLPSDRFSAERTGGSVSTLTIQRTQQEDSAVYLCASSPRLAEETQYFGPGTRLLVL.

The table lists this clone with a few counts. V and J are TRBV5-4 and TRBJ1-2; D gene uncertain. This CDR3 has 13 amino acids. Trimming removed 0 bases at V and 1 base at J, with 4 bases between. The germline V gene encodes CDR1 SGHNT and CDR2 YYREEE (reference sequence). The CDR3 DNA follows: TGTGCCAGCAGCTTGGCCGTTAACTATGGCTACACCTTC. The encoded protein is CASSLAVNYGYTF.

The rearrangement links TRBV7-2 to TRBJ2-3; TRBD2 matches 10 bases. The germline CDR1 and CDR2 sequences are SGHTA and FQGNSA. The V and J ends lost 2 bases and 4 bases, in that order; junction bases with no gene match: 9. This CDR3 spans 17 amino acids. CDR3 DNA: TGTGCCAGCAGCTTAACGGCTAGCGGGGGACTCTCAGATACGCAGTATTTT. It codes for CASSLTASGGLSDTQYF. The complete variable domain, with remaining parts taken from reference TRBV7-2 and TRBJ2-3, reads GAGVSQSPSNKVTEKGKDVELRCDPISGHTALYWYRQSLGQGLEFLIYFQGNSAPDKSGLPSDRFSAERTGGSVSTLTIQRTQQEDSAVYLCASSLTASGGLSDTQYFGPGTRLTVL.

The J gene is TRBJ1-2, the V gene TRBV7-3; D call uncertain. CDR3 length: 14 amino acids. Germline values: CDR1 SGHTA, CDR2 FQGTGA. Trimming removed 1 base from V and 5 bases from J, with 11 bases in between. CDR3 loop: CASSLNPATYGYTF. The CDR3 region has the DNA TGTGCCAGCAGCTTAAATCCTGCTACGTATGGCTACACCTTC.

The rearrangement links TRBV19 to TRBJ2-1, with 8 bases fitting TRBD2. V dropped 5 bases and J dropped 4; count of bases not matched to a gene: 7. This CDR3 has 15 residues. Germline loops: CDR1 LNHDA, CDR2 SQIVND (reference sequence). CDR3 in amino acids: CASSSVAGKYNEQFF. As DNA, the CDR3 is TGTGCCAGTAGTTCGGTAGCGGGGAAATACAATGAGCAGTTCTTC.

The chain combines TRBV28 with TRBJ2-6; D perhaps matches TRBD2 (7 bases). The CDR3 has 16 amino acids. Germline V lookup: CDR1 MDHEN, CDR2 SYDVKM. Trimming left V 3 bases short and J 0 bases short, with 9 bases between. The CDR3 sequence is CASSLRGGSGANVLTF. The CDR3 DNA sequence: TGTGCCAGCAGTTTGAGGGGGGGCTCTGGGGCCAACGTCCTGACTTTC. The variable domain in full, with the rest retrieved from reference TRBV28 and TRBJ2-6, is DVKVTQSSRYLVKRTGEKVFLECVQDMDHENMFWYRQDPGLGLRLIYFSYDVKMKEKGDIPEGYSVSREKKERFSLILESASTNQTSMYLCASSLRGGSGANVLTFGAGSRLTVL.

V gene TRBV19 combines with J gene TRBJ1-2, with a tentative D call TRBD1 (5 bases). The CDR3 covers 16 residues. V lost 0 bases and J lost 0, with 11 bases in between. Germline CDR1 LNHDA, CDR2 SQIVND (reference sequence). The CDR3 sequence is CASSIDNTGTNYGYTF. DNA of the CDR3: TGTGCCAGTAGTATAGATAATACAGGAACTAACTATGGCTACACCTTC.

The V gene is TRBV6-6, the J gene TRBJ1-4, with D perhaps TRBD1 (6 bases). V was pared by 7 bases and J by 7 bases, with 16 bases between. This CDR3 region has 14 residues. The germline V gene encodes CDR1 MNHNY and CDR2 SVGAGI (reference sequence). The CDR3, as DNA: TGTGCCAGCATTCCACAGGGAAGAGGTGAAAAACTGTTTTTT. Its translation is CASIPQGRGEKLFF.

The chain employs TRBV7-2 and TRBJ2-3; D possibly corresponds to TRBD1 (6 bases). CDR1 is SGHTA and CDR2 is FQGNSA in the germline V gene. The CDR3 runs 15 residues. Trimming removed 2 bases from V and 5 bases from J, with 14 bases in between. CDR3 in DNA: TGTGCCAGCAGCTTATCCAGGGGCGGTATAGATACGCAGTATTTT. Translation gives CASSLSRGGIDTQYF.

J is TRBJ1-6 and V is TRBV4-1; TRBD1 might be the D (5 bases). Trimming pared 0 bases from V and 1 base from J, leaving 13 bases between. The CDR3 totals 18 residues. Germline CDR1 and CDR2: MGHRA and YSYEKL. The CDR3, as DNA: TGCGCCAGCAGCCAAGATAACCTCCAGGGATCCTATAATTCACCCCTCCACTTT. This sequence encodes CASSQDNLQGSYNSPLHF.

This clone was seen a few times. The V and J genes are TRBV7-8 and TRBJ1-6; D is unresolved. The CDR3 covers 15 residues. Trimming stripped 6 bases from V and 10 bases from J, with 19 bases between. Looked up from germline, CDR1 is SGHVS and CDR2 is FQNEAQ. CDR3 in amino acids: CASRDRRFVRSPLHF. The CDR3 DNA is TGTGCCAGCAGGGACCGGAGGTTCGTGAGGTCACCCCTCCACTTT.

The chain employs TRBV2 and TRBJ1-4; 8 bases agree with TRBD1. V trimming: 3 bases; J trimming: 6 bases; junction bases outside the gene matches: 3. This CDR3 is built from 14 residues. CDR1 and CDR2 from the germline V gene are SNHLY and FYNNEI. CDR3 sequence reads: CASSEEQGDEKLFF. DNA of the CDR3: TGTGCCAGCAGTGAGGAACAGGGGGATGAAAAACTGTTTTTT.

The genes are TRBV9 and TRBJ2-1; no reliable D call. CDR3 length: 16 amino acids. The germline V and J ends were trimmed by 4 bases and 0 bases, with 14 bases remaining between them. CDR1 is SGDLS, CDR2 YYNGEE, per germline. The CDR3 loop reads CASSPRGSSSYNEQFF. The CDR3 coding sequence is TGTGCCAGCAGCCCTCGAGGTAGCTCCTCCTACAATGAGCAGTTCTTC.

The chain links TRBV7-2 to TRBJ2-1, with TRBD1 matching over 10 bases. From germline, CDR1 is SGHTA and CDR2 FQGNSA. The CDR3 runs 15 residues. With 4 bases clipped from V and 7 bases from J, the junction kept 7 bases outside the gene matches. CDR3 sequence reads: CASSSGQGRLNEQFF. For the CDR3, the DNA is TGTGCCAGCAGCTCGGGACAGGGGAGGCTGAATGAGCAGTTCTTC.

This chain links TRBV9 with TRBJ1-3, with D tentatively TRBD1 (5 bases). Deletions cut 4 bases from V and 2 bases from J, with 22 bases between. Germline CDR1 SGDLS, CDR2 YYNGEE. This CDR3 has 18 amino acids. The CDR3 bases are TGTGCCAGCAGCCAGAGCTTTGGGGGGGTCCCCACTGGAAACACCATATATTTT. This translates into CASSQSFGGVPTGNTIYF.

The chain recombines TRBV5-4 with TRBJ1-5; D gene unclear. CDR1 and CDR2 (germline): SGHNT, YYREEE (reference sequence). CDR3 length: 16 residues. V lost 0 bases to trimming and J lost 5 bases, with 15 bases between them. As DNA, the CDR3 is TGTGCCAGCAGCTTGGGCGGAGGGCAGGTGGATCAGCCCCAGCATTTT. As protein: CASSLGGGQVDQPQHF.

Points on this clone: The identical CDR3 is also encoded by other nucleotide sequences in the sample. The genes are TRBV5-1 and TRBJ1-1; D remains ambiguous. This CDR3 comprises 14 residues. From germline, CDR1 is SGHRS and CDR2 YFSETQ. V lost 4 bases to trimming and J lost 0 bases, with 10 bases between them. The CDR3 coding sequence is TGCGCCAGCAGCCTTCGGCGGATGAACACTGAAGCTTTCTTT. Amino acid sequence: CASSLRRMNTEAFF.

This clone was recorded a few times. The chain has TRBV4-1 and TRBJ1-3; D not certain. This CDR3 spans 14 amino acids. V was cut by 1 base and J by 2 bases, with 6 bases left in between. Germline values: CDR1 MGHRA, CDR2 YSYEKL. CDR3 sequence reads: CASSQGPAGNTIYF. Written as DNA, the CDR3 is TGCGCCAGCAGCCAAGGGCCCGCTGGAAACACCATATATTTT.

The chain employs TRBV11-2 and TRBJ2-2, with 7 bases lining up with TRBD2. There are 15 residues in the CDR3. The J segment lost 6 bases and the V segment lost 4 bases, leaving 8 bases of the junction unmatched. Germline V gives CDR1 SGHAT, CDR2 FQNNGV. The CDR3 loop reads CASSSLTGRPGELFF. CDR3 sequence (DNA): TGTGCCAGCAGCTCATTAACCGGGAGGCCCGGGGAGCTGTTTTTT.

CDR3 in DNA: TGTGCCAGCAGCCTGGACAGGGGAAATGAAAAACTGTTTTTT. This encodes CASSLDRGNEKLFF. This chain connects TRBV9 to TRBJ1-4; 9 positions agree with TRBD1. V shed 4 bases, J shed 5 bases, and the junction held 3 bases outside the gene matches. The germline V gene encodes CDR1 SGDLS and CDR2 YYNGEE. The CDR3 contains 14 residues.

The CDR3 loop is CASSLGGGRGETQYF. As DNA, the CDR3 is TGTGCCAGCAGCTTAGGGGGCGGGAGGGGAGAGACCCAGTACTTC. The chain links TRBV7-3 to TRBJ2-5; TRBD2 matches at 9 bases. This CDR3 has 15 amino acids. The germline V gene has CDR1 SGHTA and CDR2 FQGTGA. Germline trimming cut 2 bases from V and 4 bases from J; bases unmatched to any gene: 5.

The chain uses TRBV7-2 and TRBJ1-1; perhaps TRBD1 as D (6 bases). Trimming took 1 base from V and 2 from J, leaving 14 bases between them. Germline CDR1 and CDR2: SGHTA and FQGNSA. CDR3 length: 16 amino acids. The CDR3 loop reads CASSLERGALNTEAFF. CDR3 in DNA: TGTGCCAGCAGCTTAGAGCGGGGGGCCCTCAACACTGAAGCTTTCTTT.

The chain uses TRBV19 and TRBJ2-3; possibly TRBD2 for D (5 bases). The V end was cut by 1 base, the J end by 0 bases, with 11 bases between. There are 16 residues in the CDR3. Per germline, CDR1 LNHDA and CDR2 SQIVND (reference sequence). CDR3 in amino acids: CASSIAGVGSTDTQYF. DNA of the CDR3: TGTGCCAGTAGTATAGCCGGGGTGGGGAGCACAGATACGCAGTATTTT.

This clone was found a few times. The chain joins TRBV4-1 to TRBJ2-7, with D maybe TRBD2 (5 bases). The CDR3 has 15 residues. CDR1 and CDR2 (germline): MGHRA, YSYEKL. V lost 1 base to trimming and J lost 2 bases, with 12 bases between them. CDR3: CASSQGSEVTYEQYF. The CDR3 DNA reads TGCGCCAGCAGCCAAGGTTCGGAGGTTACCTACGAGCAGTACTTC.